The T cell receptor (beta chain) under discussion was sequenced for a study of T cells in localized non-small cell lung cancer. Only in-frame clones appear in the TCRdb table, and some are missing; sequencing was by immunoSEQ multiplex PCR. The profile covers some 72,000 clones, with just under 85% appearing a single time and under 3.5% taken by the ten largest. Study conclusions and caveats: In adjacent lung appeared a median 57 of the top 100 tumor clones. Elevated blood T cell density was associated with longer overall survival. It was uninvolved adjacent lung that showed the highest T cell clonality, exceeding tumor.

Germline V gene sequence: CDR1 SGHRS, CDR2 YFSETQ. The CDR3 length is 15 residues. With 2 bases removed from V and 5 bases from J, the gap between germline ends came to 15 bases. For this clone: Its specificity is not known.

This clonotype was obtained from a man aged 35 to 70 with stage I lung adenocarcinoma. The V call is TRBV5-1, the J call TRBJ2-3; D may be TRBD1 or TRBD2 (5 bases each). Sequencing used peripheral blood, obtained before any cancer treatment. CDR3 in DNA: TGCGCCAGCAGCTTCGAAGGGACCCGGGGAGATACGCAGTATTTT. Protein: CASSFEGTRGDTQYF.